The clone carrying this T cell receptor beta chain was detected only a few times. The data derive from a study of radiation and T cells in renal cell carcinoma. The germline CDR1 and CDR2 sequences are GTSNPN and SVGIG (reference sequence). The CDR3 has 12 amino acids. The ends were cut back, 3 bases at V and 10 bases at J, with 13 bases in the middle. The table came from immunoSEQ multiplex PCR; TCRdb's copy has only in-frame clones and leaves some out. The sample has roughly 12,000 clones, 30% to 40% seen once; the top ten hold less than 20%. Regarding treatment: 15 Gy SBRT to primary tumor, nephrectomy 4 weeks later.

The sequence came from a man in his sixties with renal cell carcinoma. The V and J genes are TRBV30 and TRBJ2-1; D gene uncertain. This material consisted of tumor tissue, taken from a patient whose treatment included radiotherapy and nephrectomy. This CDR3 reads CAWRPGRREQFF. The CDR3, as DNA: TGTGCCTGGAGACCTGGGCGGCGGGAGCAGTTCTTC.